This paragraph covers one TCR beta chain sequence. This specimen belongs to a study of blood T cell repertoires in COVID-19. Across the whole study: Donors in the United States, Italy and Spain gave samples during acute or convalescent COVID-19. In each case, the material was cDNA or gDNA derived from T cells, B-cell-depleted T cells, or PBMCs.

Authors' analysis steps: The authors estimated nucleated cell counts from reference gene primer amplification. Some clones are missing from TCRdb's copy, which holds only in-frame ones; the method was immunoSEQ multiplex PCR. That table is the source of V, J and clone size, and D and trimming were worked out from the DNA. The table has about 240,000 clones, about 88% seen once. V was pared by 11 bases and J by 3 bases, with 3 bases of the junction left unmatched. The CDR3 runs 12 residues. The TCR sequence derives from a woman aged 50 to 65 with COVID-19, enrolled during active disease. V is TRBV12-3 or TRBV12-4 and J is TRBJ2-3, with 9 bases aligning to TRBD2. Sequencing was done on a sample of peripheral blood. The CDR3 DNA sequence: TGTGCCTCTAGCGGGGAGACAGATACGCAGTATTTT. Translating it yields CASSGETDTQYF.